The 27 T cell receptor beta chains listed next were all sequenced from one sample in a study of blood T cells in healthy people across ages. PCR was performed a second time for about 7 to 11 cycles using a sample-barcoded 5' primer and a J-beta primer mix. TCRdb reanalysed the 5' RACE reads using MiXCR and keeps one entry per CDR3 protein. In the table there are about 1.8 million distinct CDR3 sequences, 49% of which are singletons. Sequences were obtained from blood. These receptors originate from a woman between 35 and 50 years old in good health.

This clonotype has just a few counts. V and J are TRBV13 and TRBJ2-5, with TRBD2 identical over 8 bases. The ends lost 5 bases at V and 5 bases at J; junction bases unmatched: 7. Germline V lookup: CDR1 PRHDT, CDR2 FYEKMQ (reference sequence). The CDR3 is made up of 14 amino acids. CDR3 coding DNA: TGTGCCAGCAGCCTTTCGGGAGGGTTCGAGACCCAGTACTTC. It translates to CASSLSGGFETQYF.

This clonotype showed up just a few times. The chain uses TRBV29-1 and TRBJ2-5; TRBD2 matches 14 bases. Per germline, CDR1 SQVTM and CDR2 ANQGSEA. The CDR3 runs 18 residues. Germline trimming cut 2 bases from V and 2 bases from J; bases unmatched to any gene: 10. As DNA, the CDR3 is TGCAGCGTTGAATTGCGGGGACTAGCGGGGGTAGGACAAGAGACCCAGTACTTC. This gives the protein CSVELRGLAGVGQETQYF.

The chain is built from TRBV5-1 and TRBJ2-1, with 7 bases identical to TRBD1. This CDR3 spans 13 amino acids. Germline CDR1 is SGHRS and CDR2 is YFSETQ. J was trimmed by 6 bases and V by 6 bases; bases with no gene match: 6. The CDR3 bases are TGCGCCAGCAACCCGACAGGGACCAATGAGCAGTTCTTC. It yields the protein CASNPTGTNEQFF.

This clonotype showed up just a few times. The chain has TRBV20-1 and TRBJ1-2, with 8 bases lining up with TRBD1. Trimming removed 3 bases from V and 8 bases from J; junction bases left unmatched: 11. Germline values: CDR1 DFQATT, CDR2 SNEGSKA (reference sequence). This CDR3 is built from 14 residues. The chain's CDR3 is CSASHPGQGRGYTF. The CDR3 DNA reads TGCAGTGCTAGCCACCCCGGACAGGGCCGGGGCTACACCTTC.

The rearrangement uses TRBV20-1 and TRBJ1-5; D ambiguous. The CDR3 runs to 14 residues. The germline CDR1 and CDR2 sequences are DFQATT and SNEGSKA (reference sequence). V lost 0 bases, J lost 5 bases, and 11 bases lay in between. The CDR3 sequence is CSARDLGIYQPQHF. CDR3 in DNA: TGCAGTGCTAGAGATTTGGGGATTTATCAGCCCCAGCATTTT.

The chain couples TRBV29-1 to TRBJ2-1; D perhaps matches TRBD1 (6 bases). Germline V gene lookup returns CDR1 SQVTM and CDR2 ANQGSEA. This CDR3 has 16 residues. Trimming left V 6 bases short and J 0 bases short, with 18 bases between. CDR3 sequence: CSVEPRGGRSYNEQFF. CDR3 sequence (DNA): TGCAGCGTGGAACCTCGAGGGGGACGCTCCTACAATGAGCAGTTCTTC.

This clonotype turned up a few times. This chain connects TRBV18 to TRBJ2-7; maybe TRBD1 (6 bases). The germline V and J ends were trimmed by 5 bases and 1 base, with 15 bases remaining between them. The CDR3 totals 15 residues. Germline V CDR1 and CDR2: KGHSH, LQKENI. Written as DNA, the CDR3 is TGTGCCAGCTCAGCAAGCTCAGGGGTTTCCTACGAGCAGTACTTC. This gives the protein CASSASSGVSYEQYF.

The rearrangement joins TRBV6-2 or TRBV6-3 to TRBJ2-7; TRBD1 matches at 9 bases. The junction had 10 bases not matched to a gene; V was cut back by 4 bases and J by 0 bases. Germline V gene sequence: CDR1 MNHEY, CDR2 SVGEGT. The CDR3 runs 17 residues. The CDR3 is CASSLNRGLTSSYEQYF. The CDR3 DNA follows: TGTGCCAGCAGTTTAAACAGGGGGCTAACCTCCTCCTACGAGCAGTACTTC.

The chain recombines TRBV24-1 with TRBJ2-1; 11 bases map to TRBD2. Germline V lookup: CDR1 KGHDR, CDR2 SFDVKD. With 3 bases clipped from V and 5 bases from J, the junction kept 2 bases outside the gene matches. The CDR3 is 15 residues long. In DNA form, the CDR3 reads TGTGCCACCAGTGATCCGACTAGCGGGGACAATGAGCAGTTCTTC. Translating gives CATSDPTSGDNEQFF.

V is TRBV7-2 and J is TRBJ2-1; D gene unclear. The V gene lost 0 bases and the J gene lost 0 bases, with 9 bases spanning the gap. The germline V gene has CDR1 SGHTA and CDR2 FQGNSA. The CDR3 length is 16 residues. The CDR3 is CASSLAGPTSYNEQFF. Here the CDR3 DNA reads TGTGCCAGCAGCTTAGCAGGACCTACCTCCTACAATGAGCAGTTCTTC.

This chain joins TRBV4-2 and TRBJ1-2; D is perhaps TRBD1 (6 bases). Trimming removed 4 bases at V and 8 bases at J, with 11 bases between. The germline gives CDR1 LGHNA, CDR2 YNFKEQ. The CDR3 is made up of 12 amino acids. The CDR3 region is CASSRGQWGYTF. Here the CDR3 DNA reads TGTGCCAGCAGCCGAGGACAGTGGGGCTACACCTTC.

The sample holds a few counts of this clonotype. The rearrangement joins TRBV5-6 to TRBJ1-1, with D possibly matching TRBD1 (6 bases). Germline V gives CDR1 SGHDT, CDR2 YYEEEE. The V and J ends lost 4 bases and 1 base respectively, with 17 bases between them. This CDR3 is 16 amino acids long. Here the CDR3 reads CASSRNLRGRNTEAFF. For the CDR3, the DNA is TGTGCCAGCAGCCGGAACCTCAGGGGTCGGAACACTGAAGCTTTCTTT.

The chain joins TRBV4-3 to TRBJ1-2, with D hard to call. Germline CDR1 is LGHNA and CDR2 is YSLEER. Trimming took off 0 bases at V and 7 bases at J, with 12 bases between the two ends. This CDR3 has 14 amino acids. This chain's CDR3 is CASSQDHDGCGYTF. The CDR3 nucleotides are TGCGCCAGCAGCCAAGATCACGACGGCTGTGGCTACACCTTC.

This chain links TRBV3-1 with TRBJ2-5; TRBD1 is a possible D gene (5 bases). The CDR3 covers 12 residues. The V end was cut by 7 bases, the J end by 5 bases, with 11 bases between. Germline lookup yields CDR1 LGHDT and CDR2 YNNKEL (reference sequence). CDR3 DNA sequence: TGTGCCAGCAATTGGGGCCGGGAGACCCAGTACTTC. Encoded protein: CASNWGRETQYF.

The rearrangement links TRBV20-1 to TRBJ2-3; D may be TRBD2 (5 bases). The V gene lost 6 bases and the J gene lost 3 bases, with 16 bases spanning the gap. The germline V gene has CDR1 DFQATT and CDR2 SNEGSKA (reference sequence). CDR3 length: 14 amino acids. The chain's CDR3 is CSAPPDGNTDTQYF. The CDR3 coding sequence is TGCAGTGCCCCCCCGGACGGGAATACAGATACGCAGTATTTT.

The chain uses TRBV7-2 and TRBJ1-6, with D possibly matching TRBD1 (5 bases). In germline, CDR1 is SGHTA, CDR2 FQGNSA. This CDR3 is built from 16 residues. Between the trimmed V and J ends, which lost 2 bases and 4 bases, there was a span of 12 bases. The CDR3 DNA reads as TGTGCCAGCAGCTTAAAAGGGGCCTTATATAATTCACCCCTCCACTTT. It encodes CASSLKGALYNSPLHF.

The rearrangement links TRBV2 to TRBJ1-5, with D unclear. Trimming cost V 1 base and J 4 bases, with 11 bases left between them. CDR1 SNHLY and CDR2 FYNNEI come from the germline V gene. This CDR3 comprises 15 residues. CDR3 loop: CASSEGELYNQPQHF. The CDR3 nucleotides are TGTGCCAGCAGTGAAGGCGAGCTGTATAATCAGCCCCAGCATTTT.

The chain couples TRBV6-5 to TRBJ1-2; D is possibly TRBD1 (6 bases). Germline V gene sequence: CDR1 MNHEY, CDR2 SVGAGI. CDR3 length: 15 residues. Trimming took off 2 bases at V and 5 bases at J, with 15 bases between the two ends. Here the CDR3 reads CASSYRQDFRYGYTF. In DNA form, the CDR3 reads TGTGCCAGCAGTTACAGACAGGACTTTAGATATGGCTACACCTTC.

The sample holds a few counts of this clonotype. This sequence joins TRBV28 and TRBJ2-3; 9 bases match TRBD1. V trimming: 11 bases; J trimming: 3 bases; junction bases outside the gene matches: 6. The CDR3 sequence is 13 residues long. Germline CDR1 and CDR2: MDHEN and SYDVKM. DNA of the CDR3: TGTGCCGCTAGGGGACAGGGTACAGATACGCAGTATTTT. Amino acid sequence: CAARGQGTDTQYF.

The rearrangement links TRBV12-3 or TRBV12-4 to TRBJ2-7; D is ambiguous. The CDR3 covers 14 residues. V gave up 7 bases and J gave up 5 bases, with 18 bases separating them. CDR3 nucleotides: TGTGCCAGCACCGTGCGTTTAGTGACCGACGAGCAGTACTTC. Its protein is CASTVRLVTDEQYF.

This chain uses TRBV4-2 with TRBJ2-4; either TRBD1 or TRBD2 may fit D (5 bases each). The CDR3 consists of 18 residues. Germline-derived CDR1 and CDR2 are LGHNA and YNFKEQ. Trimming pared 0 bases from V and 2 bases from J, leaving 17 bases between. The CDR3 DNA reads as TGTGCCAGCAGCCAAGATAAGAACGAAGGGACGACCAAAAACATTCAGTACTTC. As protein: CASSQDKNEGTTKNIQYF.

In DNA form, the CDR3 reads TGTGCCAGCAGGACGAGTACAGGGACCAAAAACATTCAGTACTTC. It encodes CASRTSTGTKNIQYF. The chain joins TRBV6-2 or TRBV6-3 to TRBJ2-4; D is perhaps TRBD1 (6 bases). Germline V gene data show CDR1 as MNHEY and CDR2 as SVGEGT. The V and J ends lost 6 bases and 2 bases respectively, with 14 bases between them. The CDR3 spans 15 residues.

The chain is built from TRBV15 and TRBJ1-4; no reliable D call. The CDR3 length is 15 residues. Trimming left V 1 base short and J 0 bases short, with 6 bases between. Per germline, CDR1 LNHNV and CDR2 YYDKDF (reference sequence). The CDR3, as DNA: TGTGCCACCAGCAGAGCGGATGCAACTAATGAAAAACTGTTTTTT. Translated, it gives CATSRADATNEKLFF.

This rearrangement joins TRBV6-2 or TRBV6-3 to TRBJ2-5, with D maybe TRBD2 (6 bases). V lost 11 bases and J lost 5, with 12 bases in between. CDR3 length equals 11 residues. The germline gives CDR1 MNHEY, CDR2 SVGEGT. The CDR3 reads CAGAEGETQYF. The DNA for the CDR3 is TGTGCCGGAGCGGAGGGGGAGACCCAGTACTTC.

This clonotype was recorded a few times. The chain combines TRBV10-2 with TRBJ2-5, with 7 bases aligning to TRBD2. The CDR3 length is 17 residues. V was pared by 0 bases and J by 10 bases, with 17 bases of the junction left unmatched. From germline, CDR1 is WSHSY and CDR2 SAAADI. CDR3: CASSESRLFGASGHQYF. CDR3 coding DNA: TGCGCCAGCAGTGAGTCACGGTTATTCGGTGCTAGCGGACACCAGTACTTC.

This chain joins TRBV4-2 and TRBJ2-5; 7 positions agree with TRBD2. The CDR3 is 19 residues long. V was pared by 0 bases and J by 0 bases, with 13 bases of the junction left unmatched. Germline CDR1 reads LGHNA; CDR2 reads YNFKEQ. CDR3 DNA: TGTGCCAGCAGCCAAGATGCGGTGGTGGGGCTAGCGGACCAAGAGACCCAGTACTTC. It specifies CASSQDAVVGLADQETQYF.

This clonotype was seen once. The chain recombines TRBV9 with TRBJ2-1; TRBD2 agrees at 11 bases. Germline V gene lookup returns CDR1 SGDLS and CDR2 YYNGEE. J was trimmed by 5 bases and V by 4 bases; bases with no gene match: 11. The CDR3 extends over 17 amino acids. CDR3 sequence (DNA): TGTGCCAGCAGCAATCCAATTACTAGCGGGGGAAACAATGAGCAGTTCTTC. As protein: CASSNPITSGGNNEQFF.